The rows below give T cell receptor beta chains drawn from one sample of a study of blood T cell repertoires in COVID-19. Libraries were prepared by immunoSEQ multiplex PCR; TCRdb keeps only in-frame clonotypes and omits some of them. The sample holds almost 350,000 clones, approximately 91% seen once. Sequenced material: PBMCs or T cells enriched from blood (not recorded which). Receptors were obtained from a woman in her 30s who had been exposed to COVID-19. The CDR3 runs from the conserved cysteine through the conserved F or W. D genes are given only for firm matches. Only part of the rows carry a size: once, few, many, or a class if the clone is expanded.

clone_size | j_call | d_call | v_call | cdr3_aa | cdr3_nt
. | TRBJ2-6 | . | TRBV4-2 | CASSQEGGTGANVLTF | TGTGCCAGCAGCCAAGAAGGAGGGACTGGGGCCAACGTCCTGACTTTC
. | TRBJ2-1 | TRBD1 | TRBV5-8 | CASSLGQGTYNEQFF | TGTGCCAGCAGCCTGGGACAGGGAACCTACAATGAGCAGTTCTTC
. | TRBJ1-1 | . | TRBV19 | CASKRGWGTEAFF | TGTGCCAGTAAACGGGGGTGGGGCACTGAAGCTTTCTTT
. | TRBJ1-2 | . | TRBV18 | CASSLQAGEGYGYTF | TGTGCCAGCTCACTCCAAGCAGGGGAAGGCTATGGCTACACCTTC
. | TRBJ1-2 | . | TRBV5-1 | CASSLARGYGYTF | TGCGCCAGCAGCTTGGCCAGGGGATATGGCTACACCTTC
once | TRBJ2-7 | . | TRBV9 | CASSVGPGLDYEQYF | TGTGCCAGCAGCGTAGGACCGGGATTAGACTACGAGCAGTACTTC
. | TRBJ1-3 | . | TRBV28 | CASSPQVRFSGNTIYF | TGTGCCAGCAGTCCCCAGGTTAGATTCTCTGGAAACACCATATATTTT
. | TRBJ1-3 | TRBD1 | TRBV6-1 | CASRRGELGGNTIYF | TGTGCCAGCCGCAGGGGGGAATTGGGGGGAAACACCATATATTTT
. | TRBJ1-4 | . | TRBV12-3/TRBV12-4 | CASSLMGGPLFF | TGTGCCAGCAGTTTAATGGGAGGACCCCTGTTTTTT
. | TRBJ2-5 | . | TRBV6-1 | CASSEARLGQETQYF | TGTGCCAGCAGTGAAGCGAGGCTAGGACAAGAGACCCAGTACTTC
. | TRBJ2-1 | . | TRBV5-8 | CASSLGPNLLIEQFF | TGTGCCAGCAGCTTGGGCCCCAATCTACTAATTGAGCAGTTCTTC
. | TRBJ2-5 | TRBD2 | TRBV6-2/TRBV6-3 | CASSLLAGGQETQYF | TGTGCCAGCAGTTTGCTAGCGGGAGGCCAAGAGACCCAGTACTTC
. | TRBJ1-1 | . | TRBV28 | CASSQPEDTEAFF | TGTGCCAGCAGTCAACCGGAGGACACTGAAGCTTTCTTT
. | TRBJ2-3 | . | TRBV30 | CAWSVPRRDTQYF | TGTGCCTGGAGTGTACCCCGGAGAGATACGCAGTATTTT
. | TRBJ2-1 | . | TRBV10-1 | CASSEPGYNEQFF | TGCGCCAGCAGTGAACCCGGGTACAATGAGCAGTTCTTC
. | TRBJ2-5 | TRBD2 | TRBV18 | CASSPGLAGGHSFQETQYF | TGTGCCAGCTCACCTGGACTAGCGGGAGGCCACTCTTTCCAAGAGACCCAGTACTTC
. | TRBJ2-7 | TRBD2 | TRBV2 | CASRAVTSGLYEQYF | TGTGCCAGCAGGGCCGTGACTAGCGGCCTCTACGAGCAGTACTTC
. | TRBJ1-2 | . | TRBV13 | CASSAGQRANYGYTF | TGTGCCAGCAGCGCTGGACAGAGAGCTAACTATGGCTACACCTTC
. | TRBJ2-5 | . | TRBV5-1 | CASSSGVTETQYF | TGCGCCAGCAGCTCCGGAGTGACTGAGACCCAGTACTTC
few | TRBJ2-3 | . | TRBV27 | CASRLSGRTDTQYF | TGTGCCAGCAGGCTTAGCGGACGCACAGATACGCAGTATTTT
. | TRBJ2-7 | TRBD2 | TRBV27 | CASSFSRLAGREQYF | TGTGCCAGCAGTTTTTCGAGGCTAGCGGGGCGGGAGCAGTACTTC
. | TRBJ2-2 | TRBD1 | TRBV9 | CASSVAGQGFTGELFF | TGTGCCAGCAGCGTAGCTGGACAGGGGTTTACCGGGGAGCTGTTTTTT
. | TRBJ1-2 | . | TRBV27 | CASSPVKVQVGGYGYTF | TGTGCCAGCAGTCCGGTCAAGGTCCAGGTTGGAGGCTATGGCTACACCTTC
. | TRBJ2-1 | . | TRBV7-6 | CASSPLASSSYNEQFF | TGTGCCAGCAGCCCTCTAGCGTCCTCCTCCTACAATGAGCAGTTCTTC
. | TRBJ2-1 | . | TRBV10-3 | CAISESMAGTYNEQFF | TGTGCCATCAGTGAGTCGATGGCAGGGACCTACAATGAGCAGTTCTTC
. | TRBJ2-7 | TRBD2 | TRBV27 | CASSLAPLAGDLREQYF | TGTGCCAGCAGTTTAGCCCCCCTAGCGGGAGACCTTCGGGAGCAGTACTTC
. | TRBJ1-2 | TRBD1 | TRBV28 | CASRRAPTGGYGYTF | TGTGCCAGCAGGCGAGCCCCGACAGGGGGCTATGGCTACACCTTC
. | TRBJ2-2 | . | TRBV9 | CASSVSYTGELFF | TGTGCCAGCAGCGTCTCCTACACCGGGGAGCTGTTTTTT
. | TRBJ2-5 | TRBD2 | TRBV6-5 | CASSRSGSGSETQYF | TGTGCCAGCAGCCGTAGCGGGAGTGGGTCAGAGACCCAGTACTTC
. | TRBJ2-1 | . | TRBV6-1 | CASSERGMNEQFF | TGTGCCAGCAGTGAACGGGGGATGAATGAGCAGTTCTTC
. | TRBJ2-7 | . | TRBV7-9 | CASSSFYEQYF | TGTGCCAGCAGCTCGTTCTACGAGCAGTACTTC
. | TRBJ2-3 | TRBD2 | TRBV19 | CASSSLASGITDTQYF | TGTGCCAGTAGTAGTTTGGCTAGCGGGATCACAGATACGCAGTATTTT
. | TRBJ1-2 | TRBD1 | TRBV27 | CASRGLPGQGSYGYTF | TGTGCCAGCAGGGGATTACCGGGACAGGGAAGCTATGGCTACACCTTC
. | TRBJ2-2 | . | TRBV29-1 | CSVDRGYTGELFF | TGCAGCGTTGATCGGGGGTACACCGGGGAGCTGTTTTTT
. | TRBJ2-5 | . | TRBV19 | CASSISGETQYF | TGTGCCAGTAGTATATCCGGAGAGACCCAGTACTTC
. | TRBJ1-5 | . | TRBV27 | CASSWEGSQPQHF | TGTGCCAGCAGTTGGGAAGGGAGTCAGCCCCAGCATTTT
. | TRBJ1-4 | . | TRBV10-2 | CASSHGQNEKLFF | TGCGCCAGCAGTCATGGACAGAATGAAAAACTGTTTTTT
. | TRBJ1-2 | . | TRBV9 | CASSVDGGPGYGYTF | TGTGCCAGCAGCGTCGACGGGGGTCCGGGTTATGGCTACACCTTC
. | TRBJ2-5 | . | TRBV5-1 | CASRQTTGIETQYF | TGCGCCAGCAGGCAGACTACAGGGATCGAGACCCAGTACTTC
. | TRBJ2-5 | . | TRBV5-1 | CASSSGPWETQYF | TGCGCCAGCAGCTCAGGGCCCTGGGAGACCCAGTACTTC
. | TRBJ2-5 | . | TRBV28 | CASSRQAVETQYF | TGTGCCAGCAGCAGACAGGCGGTGGAGACCCAGTACTTC
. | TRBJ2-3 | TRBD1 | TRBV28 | CASSSGQGWADTQYF | TGTGCCAGCAGTTCCGGACAGGGGTGGGCAGATACGCAGTATTTT
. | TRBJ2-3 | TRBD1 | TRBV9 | CASSVDEGAGDTQYF | TGTGCCAGCAGCGTAGATGAGGGGGCGGGAGATACGCAGTATTTT
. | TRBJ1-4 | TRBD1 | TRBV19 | CASSIGGQGGEKLFF | TGTGCCAGTAGTATCGGGGGACAGGGGGGTGAAAAACTGTTTTTT
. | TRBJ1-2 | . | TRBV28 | CASSLPSRGYTF | TGTGCCAGCAGTCTACCTTCAAGAGGCTACACCTTC
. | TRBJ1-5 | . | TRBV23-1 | CASSQSRVGNEALCQPQHF | TGCGCCAGCAGTCAATCGAGGGTGGGGAACGAAGCACTTTGCCAGCCCCAGCATTTT
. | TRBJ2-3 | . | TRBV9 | CASSVAVGLGTSTDTQYF | TGTGCCAGCAGCGTAGCTGTTGGGTTGGGGACTAGCACAGATACGCAGTATTTT
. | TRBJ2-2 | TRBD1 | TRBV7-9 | CASSLRTGNTGELFF | TGTGCCAGCAGCTTGCGGACAGGGAACACCGGGGAGCTGTTTTTT
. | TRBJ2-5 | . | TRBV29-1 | CSARTGTKETQYF | TGCAGCGCACGGACAGGGACTAAGGAGACCCAGTACTTC
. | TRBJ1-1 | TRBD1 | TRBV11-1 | CASSFQGGPNTEAFF | TGTGCCAGCAGCTTCCAAGGGGGCCCGAACACTGAAGCTTTCTTT
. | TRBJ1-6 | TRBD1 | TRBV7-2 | CASSTDRVNSPLHF | TGTGCCAGCAGCACGGACAGGGTCAACTCACCCCTCCACTTT
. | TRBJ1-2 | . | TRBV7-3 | CASSPYPGGGGYTF | TGTGCCAGCAGCCCCTATCCCGGAGGAGGGGGCTACACCTTC
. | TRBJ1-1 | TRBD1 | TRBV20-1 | CSASGTGWDTEAFF | TGCAGTGCTAGTGGGACAGGGTGGGACACTGAAGCTTTCTTT
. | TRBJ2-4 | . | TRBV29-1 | CSVVPGLAKNIQYF | TGCAGCGTTGTCCCGGGGTTAGCCAAAAACATTCAGTACTTC
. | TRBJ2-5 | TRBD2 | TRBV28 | CASRLAGVGETQYF | TGTGCCAGCCGCCTAGCGGGAGTAGGGGAGACCCAGTACTTC
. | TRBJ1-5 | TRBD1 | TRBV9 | CASSPGGGQPQHF | TGTGCCAGCAGCCCAGGGGGTGGACAGCCCCAGCATTTT
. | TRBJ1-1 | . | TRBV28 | CAILQGNTEAFF | TGTGCCATCCTACAGGGTAACACTGAAGCTTTCTTT
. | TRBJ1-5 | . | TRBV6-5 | CASRTQDSPRQPQHF | TGTGCCAGCCGTACACAGGACAGTCCCCGTCAGCCCCAGCATTTT
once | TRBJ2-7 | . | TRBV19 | CASSESYEQYF | TGTGCCAGTTCGGAGTCCTACGAGCAGTACTTC